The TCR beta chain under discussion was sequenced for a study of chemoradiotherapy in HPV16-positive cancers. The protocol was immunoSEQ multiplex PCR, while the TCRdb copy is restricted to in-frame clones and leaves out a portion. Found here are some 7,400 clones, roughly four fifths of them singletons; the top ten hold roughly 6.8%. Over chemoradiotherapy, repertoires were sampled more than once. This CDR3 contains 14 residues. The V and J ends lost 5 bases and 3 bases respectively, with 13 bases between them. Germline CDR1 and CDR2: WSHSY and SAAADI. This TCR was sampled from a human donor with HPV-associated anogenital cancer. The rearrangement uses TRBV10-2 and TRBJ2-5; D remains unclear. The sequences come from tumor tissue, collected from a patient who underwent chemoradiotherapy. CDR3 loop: CASSPQQTKETQYF. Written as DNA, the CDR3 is TGCGCCAGCAGTCCGCAGCAGACAAAAGAGACCCAGTACTTC.